These T cell receptor beta chains were read from a single sample in a study of blood T cell repertoires in COVID-19. Using immunoSEQ multiplex PCR, the repertoire was profiled, and TCRdb retains in-frame clones only, with some absent. The sample contains about 210,000 clones, around 81% of which appear only once. Sequencing used peripheral blood. The receptor set was obtained from a man aged 55 to 70 with COVID-19, enrolled during active disease. CDR3s include the opening cysteine and the closing phenylalanine or tryptophan. D genes are given only for firm matches. Size is omitted from some rows. Given values are once, few, many or a class for expanded clones.

TRBJ1-2,few,.,15,TRBV9,TGTGCCAGCAGCGCAGCGTTGTCGGGGGGCTATGGCTACACCTTC,CASSAALSGGYGYTF
TRBJ2-7,.,TRBD1,14,TRBV18,TGTGCCAGCTCACCCGGACAGGGGCCCTACGAGCAGTACTTC,CASSPGQGPYEQYF
TRBJ2-7,.,.,14,TRBV10-1,TGCGCCAGCAGTCCCGAGGGACTTGTCTACGAGCAGTACTTC,CASSPEGLVYEQYF
TRBJ1-4,.,.,13,TRBV5-1,TGCGCCAGCAGCCCTGGACAGAATGAAAAACTGTTTTTT,CASSPGQNEKLFF
TRBJ2-1,once,.,13,TRBV7-3,TGTGCCAGCAGCTTAGCTCCGAAAGCTGTGCAGTTCTTC,CASSLAPKAVQFF
TRBJ1-1,.,.,13,TRBV5-5,TGTGCCAGCAGCTTCTGGGGCGGCACTGAAGCTTTCTTT,CASSFWGGTEAFF
TRBJ2-5,.,.,13,TRBV5-1,TGCGCCAGCAGCCCACAACCGCAAGAGACCCAGTACTTC,CASSPQPQETQYF
TRBJ2-3,.,.,12,TRBV10-3,TGTGCCATCAGTGCTGAGGCGGATACGCAGTATTTT,CAISAEADTQYF
TRBJ1-1,.,.,11,TRBV30,TGTGCCTGGAGTGGACAGACTGAAGCTTTCTTT,CAWSGQTEAFF
TRBJ2-2,.,.,16,TRBV9,TGTGCCAGCAGCGTAGACGGGCAGGGCAGGACCGGGGAGCTGTTTTTT,CASSVDGQGRTGELFF
TRBJ1-2,.,.,16,TRBV7-9,TGTGCCAGCAGCTTATTTGGCAGTCCTCAGTTCTGGGGCTACACCTTC,CASSLFGSPQFWGYTF
TRBJ1-3,.,.,17,TRBV5-1,TGCGCCAGCAGCTTGGAATTGACTCAGGGCTCTGGAAACACCATATATTTT,CASSLELTQGSGNTIYF
TRBJ1-1,few,.,13,TRBV9,TGTGCCAGCAGCGTCCAGGTGAACACTGAAGCTTTCTTT,CASSVQVNTEAFF
TRBJ1-2,.,.,13,TRBV7-2,TGTGCCAGCAGCTTAAACGGGGGCTATGGCTACACCTTC,CASSLNGGYGYTF
TRBJ1-6,.,TRBD1,14,TRBV5-1,TGCGCCAGCCGACCGGGACAGGAGACTTCACCCCTCCACTTT,CASRPGQETSPLHF
TRBJ2-4,.,.,13,TRBV12-3/TRBV12-4,TGTGCCAGCAGAAGGCAGGGGATAAACATTCAGTACTTC,CASRRQGINIQYF
TRBJ2-5,.,.,13,TRBV14,TGTGCCAGCAGCGTAGGGGCGGCAGAGACCCAGTACTTC,CASSVGAAETQYF
TRBJ2-1,.,TRBD2,15,TRBV29-1,TGCAGCGTTGGGGGTACTAGCGGGAGGCACAATGAGCAGTTCTTC,CSVGGTSGRHNEQFF
TRBJ2-4,.,.,13,TRBV18,TGTGCCAGTATGAGCCATCCGCGAAACATTCAGTACTTC,CASMSHPRNIQYF
TRBJ2-3,.,TRBD1,15,TRBV25-1,TGTGCCAGCAGTGAAATGGGACAGGGGACAGATACGCAGTATTTT,CASSEMGQGTDTQYF
TRBJ1-4,.,.,15,TRBV9,TGTGCCAGCAGCGCAGGAACGGCAAATAATGAAAAACTGTTTTTT,CASSAGTANNEKLFF
TRBJ1-6,.,.,17,TRBV4-2,TGTGCCAGCAGCCGACCTAAATTGGGCTCTGGGTATTCACCCCTCCACTTT,CASSRPKLGSGYSPLHF
TRBJ2-2,.,TRBD1,15,TRBV6-5,TGTGCCAGCAGTTGGGGACAGACGAACACCGGGGAGCTGTTTTTT,CASSWGQTNTGELFF
TRBJ1-3,.,.,15,TRBV5-1,TGCGCCAGCAGCTTAGGACGGGAGATGGGAAACACCATATATTTT,CASSLGREMGNTIYF
TRBJ1-2,.,.,14,TRBV7-2,TGTGCCAGCAGCTTGGGAGGGACTCAGTATGGCTACACCTTC,CASSLGGTQYGYTF
TRBJ1-1,.,.,15,TRBV7-2,TGTGCCAGCAGCCCTTCAGGGCCTACACTTCGGTGGGCTTTCTTT,CASSPSGPTLRWAFF